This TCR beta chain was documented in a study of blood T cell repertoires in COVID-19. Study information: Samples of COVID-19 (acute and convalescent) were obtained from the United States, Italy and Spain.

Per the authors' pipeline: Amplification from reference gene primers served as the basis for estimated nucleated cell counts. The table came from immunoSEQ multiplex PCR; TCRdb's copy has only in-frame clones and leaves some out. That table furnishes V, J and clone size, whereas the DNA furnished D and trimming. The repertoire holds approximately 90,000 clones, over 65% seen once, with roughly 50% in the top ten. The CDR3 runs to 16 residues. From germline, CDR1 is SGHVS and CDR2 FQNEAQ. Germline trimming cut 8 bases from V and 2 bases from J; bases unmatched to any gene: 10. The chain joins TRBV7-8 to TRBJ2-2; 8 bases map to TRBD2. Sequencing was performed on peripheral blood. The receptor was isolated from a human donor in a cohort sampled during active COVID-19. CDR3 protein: CASARGGRSNTGELFF. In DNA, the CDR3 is TGTGCCAGCGCAAGAGGCGGGAGGAGCAACACCGGGGAGCTGTTTTTT.